These T cell receptor beta chains were read from a single sample in a study of OX40 agonist ivuxolimab in advanced cancers. Only in-frame clones appear in the TCRdb table, and some are missing; sequencing was by immunoSEQ multiplex PCR. Of tens of thousands of clones listed, 90% are singletons. The sample in question was CD4+ or CD8+ T cells sorted from blood, obtained in a trial of the OX40 agonist ivuxolimab. All receptors come from an adult with an advanced solid tumor such as melanoma, head and neck, liver or kidney cancer. Both conserved end residues are part of each CDR3. D genes are given only for firm matches.

CASSQGDVTNYGYTF	-	TRBV5-1	TRBJ1-2
CASSLGLAGGQLADTQYF	TRBD2	TRBV9	TRBJ2-3
CASSFAGRTDTQYF	-	TRBV5-1	TRBJ2-3
CAWRSPGRWGEAFF	-	TRBV30	TRBJ1-1
CASSSRGRMNTEAFF	-	TRBV7-9	TRBJ1-1
CASSLRGTGGGGNQPQHF	TRBD1	TRBV5-6	TRBJ1-5
CASSYSWDSLAEAFF	TRBD1	TRBV6-5	TRBJ1-1
CASSPLLGRVGTEAFF	-	TRBV5-1	TRBJ1-1
CASSGQTGGTYNEQFF	TRBD2	TRBV10-1	TRBJ2-1
CASSPRPGQRNEKLFF	TRBD1	TRBV18	TRBJ1-4
CASSFRGTGIEGNQPQHF	TRBD1	TRBV7-2	TRBJ1-5
CASSLGIGGVDTQYF	-	TRBV5-1	TRBJ2-3
CASSSTSGGTGELFF	TRBD2	TRBV10-2	TRBJ2-2
CASGGQPYQPQHF	-	TRBV27	TRBJ1-5
CASSLGTSGSIQETQYF	TRBD2	TRBV25-1	TRBJ2-5
CASSRRGGSNQPQHF	TRBD1	TRBV4-1	TRBJ1-5
CASSLEGYGYTF	-	TRBV7-9	TRBJ1-2
CASSPSVGINQPQHF	-	TRBV5-1	TRBJ1-5
CASSLGIGGTDTQYF	-	TRBV5-1	TRBJ2-3
CASSLNPGLNTGELFF	TRBD2	TRBV5-1	TRBJ2-2
CAISHEGGNYGYTF	-	TRBV10-3	TRBJ1-2
CASSSLQGGNEQFF	-	TRBV28	TRBJ2-1
CASSLDRGGETQYF	-	TRBV5-1	TRBJ2-5
CASSQDPANQETQYF	-	TRBV4-1	TRBJ2-5
CASSDQSNYGYTF	-	TRBV25-1	TRBJ1-2
CASSLGHQPQHF	-	TRBV5-4	TRBJ1-5
CASSLVTGYNEQFF	-	TRBV7-8	TRBJ2-1
CASRRDTSSYEQYF	-	TRBV5-1	TRBJ2-7